This T cell receptor beta chain was identified during a study of shared clonotypes between healthy human individuals (dated by TCRdb to the early 2020s). Notes on the research overall: The cohort comprised a couple of women and a few men aged 18 to 49 years. Between about 0.8 and 9 billion PBMCs per donor were obtained by leukapheresis. Libraries were prepared and TCR repertoires were sequenced by different laboratories using diverse techniques, in order to increase sequencing depth and limit assay-specific biases. To estimate repertoire size and how much clonotype sharing occurs between individuals, the study deeply sequenced the blood TCR repertoires of 4 to 6 healthy adults. Per donor, three plates each were used for CD4 naive and CD4 memory, two for CD8 naive, and one for CD8 memory.

A note on this clone: It lacks a known antigen. Base qualities are not at hand, and no much larger clone is one base apart.

Using the deep immunoSEQ assay, multiplex PCR amplified TCR CDR3 regions from genomic DNA. For each cell subset, the extracted genomic DNA was distributed evenly across all wells of several immunoSEQ 96-well plates, and each plate served as one replicate. For sorted subsets, each replicate PCR was loaded with 200 ng genomic DNA, equivalent to 25,000 to 35,000 T cell genomes. Purified libraries were quantified with a Qubit 3.0 fluorometer, sized on a Bioanalyzer 2100, and re-quantified with the KAPA Library Quantification kit. Every immunoSEQ 96-well plate was sequenced on a separate single-read 150-cycle Illumina NextSeq 550 flow cell. In the source study's methods: The immunoSEQ output contained only junctional sequences without quality scores, so filtering could not match that applied to full-length reads. Sequences were annotated with PyIR, a Python wrapper for IgBLAST v1.9, and V/J genes and CDR3 were assigned using IMGT germline references. Reads were filtered out if the reads had weak V/J assignments (E-value above 1e-6), no CDR3, stop codons, out-of-frame junctions, or ambiguous translated residues. V3J clonotypes were defined as sequences sharing an identical inferred V gene, J gene, and CDR3 amino acid sequence. The percentage overlap between two repertoires was calculated by dividing the number of shared unique clonotypes by the size of the smaller repertoire. RTK rarefaction, the Chao1 estimator, and Recon v2.1 estimates of unobserved clonotypes were used to assess repertoire richness. Generation probabilities for all TCRbeta clonotypes obtained by the gDNA method from a handful of donors were computed using OLGA. As stored in TCRdb, this immuneACCESS dataset retains in-frame rearrangements with V and J assigned. A fraction of the clones does not appear; measured against another copy, unresolved V genes explain less than half of the discrepancy, and the remainder lacks a known reason. V, J and clone size reflect that table, while D and trimming were determined from the DNA. Recorded for this sample are over a million clones; 95% to 99% of them occurred a single time. Of the sample, roughly 0.42% falls within the top ten clones.

The donors were healthy, HIV-negative adults who had no recently reported acute infections or vaccinations. All donors were Caucasian adults living in Nashville, Tennessee, USA. CD4+ T cells were enriched through magnetic negative selection, after which naive cells were positively selected on CD45RA and the remaining negative fraction served as the memory subset. Blood was collected by leukapheresis, and PBMCs were isolated by Ficoll-Histopaque density gradient centrifugation and then cryopreserved in liquid nitrogen vapor phase. Analytical flow cytometry was used to check the purity and quantity of each magnetically sorted T cell population. From each sorted fraction, genomic DNA was isolated and quantified by UV absorbance on a Nanodrop 2000c. From its cysteine to its phenylalanine, the CDR3 spans 13 amino acids. Only the CDR3 part of the read is kept: 39 bases, read in frame from the first base. The germline V gene specifies SGHVS as CDR1 and FNYEAQ as CDR2. V and J are truncated by 8 bases and 5 bases respectively, leaving an intervening sequence of 12 bases.

Overall study outcomes, separate from this receptor: Compared with non-shared clonotypes, the clonotypes found in all four sorted-subset donors had higher generation probabilities. Rarefaction of sorted-subset datasets indicated incomplete sequencing despite the large sequencing depth. Because the study included a small number of donors, the genetic and exposure-history diversity represented was limited. Sampling was restricted to blood, and TCR repertoires in tissues likely differ from the TCR repertoires found in blood. Pairwise subsampling led to the expectation that sequencing depth would affect the degree of clonotype sharing among donors. Naive subsets generally had larger estimated clonotype richness than memory subsets. When several donors were compared, the shared fraction of clonotypes was about 5% for naive CD4, approximately 3.5% for naive CD8, more than 2% for memory CD4, and under 0.5% for memory CD8.

The V gene is TRBV7-6 and the J gene is TRBJ2-2, with TRBD1 as a weak D call on 5 bases. Material: naive CD4+ T cells sorted from blood. This specimen's cell subset or site label, interpreted: CD45RA+ positively selected. The TCR was taken from a man aged 30-40 years in good health. In nucleotide form, the sequence is TGTGCCAGCGCGACTGCAGGGACCGGGGAGCTGTTTTTT. Its amino acids are CASATAGTGELFF.